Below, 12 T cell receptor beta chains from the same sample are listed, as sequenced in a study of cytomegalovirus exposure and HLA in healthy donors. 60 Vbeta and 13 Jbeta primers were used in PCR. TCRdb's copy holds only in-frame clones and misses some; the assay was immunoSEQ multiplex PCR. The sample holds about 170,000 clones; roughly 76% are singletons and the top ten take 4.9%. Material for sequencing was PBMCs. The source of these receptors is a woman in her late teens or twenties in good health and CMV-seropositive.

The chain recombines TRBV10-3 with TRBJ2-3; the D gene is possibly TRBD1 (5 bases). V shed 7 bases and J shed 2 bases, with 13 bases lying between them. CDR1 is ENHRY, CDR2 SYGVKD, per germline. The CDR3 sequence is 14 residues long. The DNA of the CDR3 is TGTGCCATCACGTGGGGCGCCCCCACAGATACGCAGTATTTT. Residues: CAITWGAPTDTQYF.

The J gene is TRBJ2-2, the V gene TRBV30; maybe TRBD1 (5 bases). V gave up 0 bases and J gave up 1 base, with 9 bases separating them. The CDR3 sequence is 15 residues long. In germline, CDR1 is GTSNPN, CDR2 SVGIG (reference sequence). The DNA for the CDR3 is TGTGCCTGGAGTGTAGGGGCAGGGAACACCGGGGAGCTGTTTTTT. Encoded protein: CAWSVGAGNTGELFF.

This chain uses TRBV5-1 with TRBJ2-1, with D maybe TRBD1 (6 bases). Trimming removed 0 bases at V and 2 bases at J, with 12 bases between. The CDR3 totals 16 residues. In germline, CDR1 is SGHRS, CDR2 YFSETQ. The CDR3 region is CASSLGGQMTYNEQFF. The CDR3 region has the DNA TGCGCCAGCAGCTTGGGCGGACAGATGACCTACAATGAGCAGTTCTTC.

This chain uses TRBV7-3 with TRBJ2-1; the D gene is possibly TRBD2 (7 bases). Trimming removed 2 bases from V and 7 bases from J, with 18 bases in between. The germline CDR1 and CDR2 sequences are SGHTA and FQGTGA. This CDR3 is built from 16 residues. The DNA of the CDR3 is TGTGCCAGCAGCTTACGGGCTGGGGGGGCGGCTAATGAGCAGTTCTTC. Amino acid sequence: CASSLRAGGAANEQFF. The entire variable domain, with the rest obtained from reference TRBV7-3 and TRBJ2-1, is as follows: GAGVSQTPSNKVTEKGKYVELRCDPISGHTALYWYRQSLGQGPEFLIYFQGTGAADDSGLPNDRFFAVRPEGSVSTLKIQRTERGDSAVYLCASSLRAGGAANEQFFGPGTRLTVL.

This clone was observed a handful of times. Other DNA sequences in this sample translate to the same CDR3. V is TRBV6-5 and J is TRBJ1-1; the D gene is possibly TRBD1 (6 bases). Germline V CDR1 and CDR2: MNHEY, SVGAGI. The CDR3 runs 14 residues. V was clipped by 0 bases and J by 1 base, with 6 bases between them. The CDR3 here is CASSYSGGNTEAFF. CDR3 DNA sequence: TGTGCCAGCAGTTACTCAGGGGGGAACACTGAAGCTTTCTTT.

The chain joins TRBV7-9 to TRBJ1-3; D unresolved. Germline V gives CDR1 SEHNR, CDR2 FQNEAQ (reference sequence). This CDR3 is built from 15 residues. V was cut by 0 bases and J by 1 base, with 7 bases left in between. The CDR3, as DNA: TGTGCCAGCAGCTTAGCGCTATCGTCTGGAAACACCATATATTTT. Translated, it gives CASSLALSSGNTIYF. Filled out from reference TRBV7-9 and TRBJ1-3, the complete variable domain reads DTGVSQNPRHKITKRGQNVTFRCDPISEHNRLYWYRQTLGQGPEFLTYFQNEAQLEKSRLLSDRFSAERPKGSFSTLEIQRTEQGDSAMYLCASSLALSSGNTIYFGEGSWLTVV.

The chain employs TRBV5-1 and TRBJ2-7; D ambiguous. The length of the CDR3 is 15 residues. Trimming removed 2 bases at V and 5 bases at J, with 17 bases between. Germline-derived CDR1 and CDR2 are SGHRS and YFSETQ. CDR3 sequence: CASSLRHHPSDEQYF. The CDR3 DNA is TGCGCCAGCAGCTTACGACACCACCCTTCCGACGAGCAGTACTTC.

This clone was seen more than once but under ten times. As DNA, the CDR3 is TGTGCCAGCAGCTTGTATGTGACAGGGGTGGATGGCTACACCTTC. It specifies CASSLYVTGVDGYTF. This chain links TRBV5-6 with TRBJ1-2, with TRBD1 matching over 8 bases. The germline V gene has CDR1 SGHDT and CDR2 YYEEEE. Unmatched junction bases numbered 8, after V lost 1 base and J lost 6 bases. The CDR3 is 15 residues long.

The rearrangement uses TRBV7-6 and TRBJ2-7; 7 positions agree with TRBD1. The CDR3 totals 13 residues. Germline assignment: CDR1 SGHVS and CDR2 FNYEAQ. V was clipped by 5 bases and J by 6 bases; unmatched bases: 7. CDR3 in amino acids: CASSPPTGLEQYF. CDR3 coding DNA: TGTGCCAGCAGCCCCCCGACAGGGCTCGAGCAGTACTTC.

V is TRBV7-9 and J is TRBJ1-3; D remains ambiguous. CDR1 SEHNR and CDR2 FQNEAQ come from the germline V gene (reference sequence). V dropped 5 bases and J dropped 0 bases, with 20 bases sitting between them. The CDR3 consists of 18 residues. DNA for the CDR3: TGTGCCAGCAGCCAGACGGGTCATTCAATCATCTCTGGAAACACCATATATTTT. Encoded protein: CASSQTGHSIISGNTIYF.

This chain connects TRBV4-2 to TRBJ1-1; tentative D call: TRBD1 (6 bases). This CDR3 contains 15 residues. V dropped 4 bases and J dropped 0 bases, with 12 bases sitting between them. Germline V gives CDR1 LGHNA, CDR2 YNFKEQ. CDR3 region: CASSPSGVMNTEAFF. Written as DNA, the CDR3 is TGTGCCAGCAGCCCTTCAGGGGTCATGAACACTGAAGCTTTCTTT.

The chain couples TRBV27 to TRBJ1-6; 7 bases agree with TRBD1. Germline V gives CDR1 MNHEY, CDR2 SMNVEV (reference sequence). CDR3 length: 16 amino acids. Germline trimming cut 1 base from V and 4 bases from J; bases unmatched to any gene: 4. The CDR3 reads CASSLLPGQYNSPLHF. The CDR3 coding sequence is TGTGCCAGCAGTTTATTGCCGGGACAGTATAATTCACCCCTCCACTTT.